The entry below gives a single TCR beta chain sequence along with its context. The antigen remains unidentified. These data come from a study of T-cell memory formation after mild COVID-19. About the study: There were largely donor-specific TCR clusters.

General study points: Some responding clones appeared in pre-infection memory, suggesting cross-reactive memory joined.

The CDR3 length is 13 residues. Germline assignment: CDR1 GTSNPN and CDR2 SVGIG (reference sequence). V dropped 0 bases and J dropped 2 bases, with 7 bases sitting between them. Each CDR3 protein is one row after TCRdb ran MiXCR on the 5' RACE reads. The repertoire consists of about 57,000 distinct CDR3 sequences, with approximately 12% occurring once and the leading ten covering about 25%. The TCR comes from a man aged 18 to 29 who had mild COVID-19 (a few samples of this study predate the infection). Cell type and time point are not known. This chain uses TRBV30 with TRBJ1-2; D is ambiguous. Sample: PBMCs or a T cell subset sorted from them (not recorded which). The CDR3 loop reads CAWSVFQNYGYTF. CDR3 sequence (DNA): TGTGCCTGGAGTGTTTTTCAGAACTATGGCTACACCTTC.